This entry lists 30 T cell receptor beta chains sequenced from one sample in a study of blood T cells in healthy people across ages. The second PCR ran about 6 to 12 cycles with a sample-barcoded 5' primer and J-beta primers. TCRdb redid the calling of the 5' RACE reads with MiXCR, one entry per CDR3 protein. The table lists about 2 million distinct CDR3 sequences, 40% to 55% of them singletons. The material sequenced was blood. The receptors here all came from a woman aged 40-49 years in good health.

This clonotype was seen more than once but under ten times. This chain uses TRBV7-2 with TRBJ2-7; weak D call: TRBD1 (5 bases). Germline V gene sequence: CDR1 SGHTA, CDR2 FQGNSA. CDR3 length equals 12 residues. V dropped 0 bases and J dropped 12 bases, with 12 bases sitting between them. In nucleotides, the CDR3 is TGTGCCAGCAGCTTAGCGCAATTGGGGCCGTACTTC. The encoded protein is CASSLAQLGPYF.

V gene TRBV7-2 combines with J gene TRBJ1-1; 9 bases fit TRBD1. In germline, CDR1 is SGHTA, CDR2 FQGNSA. This CDR3 has 16 residues. V shed 1 base, J shed 5 bases, and the junction held 8 bases outside the gene matches. The CDR3 region has the DNA TGTGCCAGCAGCTTAGTGTTGACAGGGGGAGGGACTGAAGCTTTCTTT. This codes for CASSLVLTGGGTEAFF.

This clonotype was observed a few times. The rearrangement uses TRBV3-1 and TRBJ2-1, with 9 bases identical to TRBD2. This CDR3 comprises 16 residues. V shed 3 bases and J 2 bases; nucleotides not matched to a gene: 5. The germline gives CDR1 LGHDT, CDR2 YNNKEL (reference sequence). CDR3 coding DNA: TGTGCCAGCAGCCACCCGACTAGCGGACCCTACAATGAGCAGTTCTTC. It yields the protein CASSHPTSGPYNEQFF.

Only a few counts were recorded for this clonotype. The chain links TRBV29-1 to TRBJ2-7; D may be TRBD1 or TRBD2 (5 bases each). This CDR3 is built from 12 residues. Germline-derived CDR1 and CDR2 are SQVTM and ANQGSEA. The V end lost 4 bases, the J end lost 2 bases, and 9 bases lay between the germline ends. The CDR3 loop is CSVATGPYEQYF. The DNA of the CDR3 is TGCAGCGTTGCTACGGGGCCCTACGAGCAGTACTTC.

The chain links TRBV3-1 to TRBJ1-2, with D possibly TRBD1 on 5 matching bases. CDR1 is LGHDT and CDR2 is YNNKEL in the germline V gene (reference sequence). Between the trimmed V and J ends, which lost 2 bases and 4 bases, there was a span of 14 bases. This CDR3 comprises 15 residues. Here the CDR3 reads CASSQIQVGAYGYTF. The CDR3 coding sequence is TGTGCCAGCAGCCAAATACAGGTTGGGGCCTATGGCTACACCTTC.

This clonotype was picked up one time. The rearrangement uses TRBV5-6 and TRBJ2-5; D perhaps matches TRBD2 (6 bases). The J call could be wrong; TRBJ2-7 is a better fit for the DNA end. Germline V lookup: CDR1 SGHDT, CDR2 YYEEEE. The CDR3 runs 12 residues. The CDR3 spells CASSGGRNEQYF. The CDR3 DNA follows: TGTGCCAGCAGCGGGGGGAGGAACGAGCAGTACTTC.

This chain connects TRBV6-6 to TRBJ1-2; D possibly corresponds to TRBD1 (5 bases). The germline V gene has CDR1 MNHNY and CDR2 SVGAGI (reference sequence). This CDR3 comprises 13 residues. V gave up 6 bases and J gave up 6 bases, with 14 bases separating them. The CDR3 loop reads CASRSRDWDGYTF. The CDR3 region has the DNA TGTGCCAGCAGGTCCAGGGATTGGGATGGCTACACCTTC.

The chain links TRBV12-3 or TRBV12-4 to TRBJ2-1; TRBD2 matches at 7 bases. The CDR3 loop spans 14 amino acids. The trim removed 8 bases at V and 13 bases at J, leaving 17 bases unmatched. The CDR3 bases are TGTGCCAGCGGAGACAGCGGGGAGGGAGAGACCCAGTTCTTC. Translation: CASGDSGEGETQFF.

To note about this clonotype: A junction end diverges from the germline sequence, so it may reflect a read error. This rearrangement joins TRBV7-3 to TRBJ2-1; D unresolved. Germline V gene sequence: CDR1 SGHTA, CDR2 FQGTGA. This CDR3 contains 14 residues. Here the CDR3 reads CANSLNGLGNEQFF. Written as DNA, the CDR3 is TGTGCCAACAGCTTAAATGGCTTAGGCAATGAGCAGTTCTTC.

This rearrangement joins TRBV27 to TRBJ2-1, with TRBD2 identical over 8 bases. The CDR3 runs 15 residues. Trimming removed 6 bases from V and 4 bases from J; junction bases left unmatched: 8. Germline V CDR1 and CDR2: MNHEY, SMNVEV (reference sequence). CDR3 region: CASRVAGGGYNEQFF. The CDR3, as DNA: TGTGCCAGCAGGGTTGCCGGGGGGGGTTACAATGAGCAGTTCTTC.

On this clonotype itself: One end of the junction fails to match germline, which may point to a read error. J is TRBJ2-3 and V is TRBV12-3 or TRBV12-4; a weak D match, TRBD2 (5 bases). This CDR3 is built from 15 residues. The CDR3 protein is CASSLDRPSTDMQYF. The DNA for the CDR3 is TGTGCCAGCAGTTTAGACAGACCTAGCACAGATATGCAGTATTTT.

This chain uses TRBV6-2 or TRBV6-3 with TRBJ2-4; TRBD1 might be the D (6 bases). The V and J ends lost 6 bases and 2 bases respectively, with 11 bases between them. The CDR3 runs 14 residues. Germline CDR1 and CDR2: MNHEY and SVGEGT. Written as DNA, the CDR3 is TGTGCCAGCAGGTCCACAGGGTCCAAAAACATTCAGTACTTC. It yields the protein CASRSTGSKNIQYF.

This clonotype was observed a few times. The genes are TRBV12-3 or TRBV12-4 and TRBJ2-4; TRBD1 might be the D (5 bases). The DNA end favors TRBJ2-7, so the J call may be wrong. This CDR3 comprises 15 residues. The CDR3 coding sequence is TGTGCCAGCAGGCAGGGCAGGGCAAGCATTTACGAGCAGTACTTC. Residues: CASRQGRASIYEQYF.

This CDR3 reads CATSRFDSQHGYTF. CDR3 nucleotides: TGTGCCACCAGCAGATTTGACAGCCAGCATGGCTACACCTTC. The gene calls are TRBV15 and TRBJ1-2, with a possible D match to TRBD1 (5 bases). This CDR3 region has 14 residues. The germline CDR1 and CDR2 sequences are LNHNV and YYDKDF (reference sequence). The V end was cut by 2 bases, the J end by 6 bases, with 13 bases between.

This clonotype appeared a few times. V is TRBV24-1 and J is TRBJ2-5, with D possibly being TRBD1 or TRBD2 (6 bases each). Germline CDR1 KGHDR, CDR2 SFDVKD. The CDR3 has 15 amino acids. Trimming pared 3 bases from V and 5 bases from J, leaving 15 bases between. CDR3 coding DNA: TGTGCCACCAGTGATCCCCTCGGGGGCGGGGAGACCCAGTACTTC. Encoded protein: CATSDPLGGGETQYF.

This chain links TRBV4-3 with TRBJ2-3; D might be TRBD2 (6 bases). Trimming pared 2 bases from V and 4 bases from J, leaving 16 bases between. CDR3 length: 16 amino acids. The germline CDR1 and CDR2 sequences are LGHNA and YSLEER. CDR3: CASSQFGTSFPDTQYF. CDR3 bases: TGCGCCAGCAGCCAATTCGGTACTAGCTTCCCAGATACGCAGTATTTT.

This clonotype was recorded a few times. The chain carries TRBV24-1 and TRBJ2-5; 7 positions match TRBD1. The CDR3 has 15 amino acids. Germline assignment: CDR1 KGHDR and CDR2 SFDVKD. V shed 3 bases and J 4 bases; nucleotides not matched to a gene: 7. The CDR3 loop is CATSDVNRGRETQYF. The CDR3, as DNA: TGTGCCACCAGTGATGTGAACAGGGGTCGAGAGACCCAGTACTTC.

This clonotype was found a few times. This chain links TRBV6-5 with TRBJ2-3; D gene uncertain. This CDR3 region has 13 residues. V was clipped by 5 bases and J by 5 bases, with 11 bases between them. Germline V gives CDR1 MNHEY, CDR2 SVGAGI. The CDR3 here is CASSHGLIDTQYF. Written as DNA, the CDR3 is TGTGCCAGCAGTCATGGGCTTATAGATACGCAGTATTTT.

The CDR3 here is CASSQRQGSNTEAFF. The CDR3 DNA sequence: TGTGCCAGCTCACAAAGACAGGGATCGAACACTGAAGCTTTCTTT. The V and J genes are TRBV18 and TRBJ1-1, with 7 bases identical to TRBD1. Germline values: CDR1 KGHSH, CDR2 LQKENI. CDR3 length equals 15 residues. V was pared by 4 bases and J by 1 base, with 6 bases of the junction left unmatched.

Note on this clonotype: One end of the junction does not line up with germline, which may come from a read error. The V gene is TRBV11-2, the J gene TRBJ2-7; 8 bases are a match to TRBD1. The length of the CDR3 is 16 residues. CDR1 and CDR2 (germline): SGHAT, FQNNGV. CDR3 protein: CASSLGIGQGAYEQYF. Here the CDR3 DNA reads TGTGCCAGCAGCTTAGGAATTGGGCAGGGGGCCTACGAACAGTACTTC.

The rearrangement joins TRBV14 to TRBJ1-2; 7 bases map to TRBD1. With V trimmed by 4 bases and J by 3 bases, 11 bases remained unmatched. Germline assignment: CDR1 SGHDN and CDR2 FVKESK. This CDR3 spans 16 amino acids. CDR3 sequence reads: CASSRLLTGADYGYTF. CDR3 nucleotides: TGTGCCAGCAGCCGACTTCTTACAGGGGCGGACTATGGCTACACCTTC.

Only a few counts were recorded for this clonotype. V usage is TRBV6-1 and J usage is TRBJ2-6; tentatively, D is TRBD1 or TRBD2 (6 bases each). Germline V gives CDR1 MNHNS, CDR2 SASEGT. V lost 6 bases and J lost 0, with 21 bases in between. CDR3 size: 19 residues. DNA of the CDR3: TGTGCCAGCAGCCCTCAGCCGGGGGCTCGGGTCTCTGGGGCCAACGTCCTGACTTTC. The encoded protein is CASSPQPGARVSGANVLTF.

The rearrangement joins TRBV2 to TRBJ2-1; possible D gene TRBD1, 5 bases. CDR3 size: 14 residues. V lost 7 bases and J lost 2, with 12 bases in between. Germline V gene sequence: CDR1 SNHLY, CDR2 FYNNEI. The CDR3 coding sequence is TGTGCCAGCAAATTGCAGGGCGCCTACAATGAGCAGTTCTTC. The encoded protein is CASKLQGAYNEQFF. The full variable domain, in which reference TRBV2 and TRBJ2-1 provide the parts outside the CDR3, is EPEVTQTPSHQVTQMGQEVILRCVPISNHLYFYWYRQILGQKVEFLVSFYNNEISEKSEIFDDQFSVERPDGSNFTLKIRSTKLEDSAMYFCASKLQGAYNEQFFGPGTRLTVL.

CDR3 in amino acids: CASSLRQGSGHEQFF. CDR3 bases: TGTGCCAGCAGCTTAAGGCAGGGGAGCGGCCATGAGCAGTTCTTC. The chain recombines TRBV11-2 with TRBJ2-1; D perhaps matches TRBD1 (6 bases). Per the germline V gene, CDR1 is SGHAT and CDR2 is FQNNGV. V lost 2 bases and J 8 bases, leaving 16 bases between the germline ends. This CDR3 is built from 15 residues.

This clonotype was seen once. The chain joins TRBV13 to TRBJ1-3; a weak D match, TRBD1 (6 bases). Trimming removed 5 bases at V and 0 bases at J, with 17 bases between. From germline, CDR1 is PRHDT and CDR2 FYEKMQ (reference sequence). The CDR3 contains 17 residues. The CDR3 nucleotides read TGTGCCAGCAGCCCGAGGGGGACATTTAGCTCTGGAAACACCATATATTTT. The encoded protein is CASSPRGTFSSGNTIYF.

This clonotype was seen a few times. The chain is built from TRBV6-2 or TRBV6-3 and TRBJ2-1, with 9 nucleotides matching TRBD1. With V trimmed by 6 bases and J by 15 bases, 12 bases remained unmatched. Germline V CDR1 and CDR2: MNHEY, SVGEGT. The CDR3 loop spans 13 amino acids. Here the CDR3 DNA reads TGTGCCAGCAGGGCCGACGGACAGGGGATTGGGTTCTTC. This codes for CASRADGQGIGFF.

The rearrangement links TRBV5-1 to TRBJ2-3; D is undetermined. This CDR3 spans 16 amino acids. Trimming left V 4 bases short and J 0 bases short, with 15 bases between. CDR1 and CDR2 from the germline V gene are SGHRS and YFSETQ. The CDR3 sequence: CASSAGSSYSTDTQYF. The CDR3 nucleotides read TGCGCCAGCAGCGCCGGTTCAAGCTATAGCACAGATACGCAGTATTTT.

With regard to this clonotype: Germline and junction disagree at one end, which may indicate a read error. J is TRBJ1-2 and V is TRBV7-9; TRBD1 matches at 7 bases. The germline V gene has CDR1 SEHNR and CDR2 FQNEAQ (reference sequence). The CDR3 runs to 15 residues. The CDR3 sequence is CASSSGQSITDGYTF. In DNA form, the CDR3 reads TGTGCCAGCAGCTCGGGACAGAGTATTACCGATGGCTACACTTTC.

V is TRBV11-1 and J is TRBJ2-1; D unresolved. The ends were cut back, 1 base at V and 5 bases at J, with 12 bases in the middle. This CDR3 spans 15 amino acids. CDR1 and CDR2 (germline): SGHAT, FQDESV (reference sequence). The DNA of the CDR3 is TGTGCCAGCAGCTTAGAAACCCTAGGGCACAATGAGCAGTTCTTC. Protein: CASSLETLGHNEQFF. Full variable domain (outside the CDR3, taken from reference TRBV11-1 and TRBJ2-1): EAEVAQSPRYKITEKSQAVAFWCDPISGHATLYWYRQILGQGPELLVQFQDESVVDDSQLPKDRFSAERLKGVDSTLKIQPAELGDSAMYLCASSLETLGHNEQFFGPGTRLTVL.

This chain connects TRBV4-3 to TRBJ2-3; a possible D gene is TRBD1 (5 bases). Germline V lookup: CDR1 LGHNA, CDR2 YSLEER. Trimming removed 0 bases from V and 7 bases from J, with 20 bases in between. The length of the CDR3 is 17 residues. This chain's CDR3 is CASSQDLGAVGLNTQYF. In nucleotides, the CDR3 is TGCGCCAGCAGCCAAGATCTTGGGGCCGTGGGGTTGAATACGCAGTATTTT.